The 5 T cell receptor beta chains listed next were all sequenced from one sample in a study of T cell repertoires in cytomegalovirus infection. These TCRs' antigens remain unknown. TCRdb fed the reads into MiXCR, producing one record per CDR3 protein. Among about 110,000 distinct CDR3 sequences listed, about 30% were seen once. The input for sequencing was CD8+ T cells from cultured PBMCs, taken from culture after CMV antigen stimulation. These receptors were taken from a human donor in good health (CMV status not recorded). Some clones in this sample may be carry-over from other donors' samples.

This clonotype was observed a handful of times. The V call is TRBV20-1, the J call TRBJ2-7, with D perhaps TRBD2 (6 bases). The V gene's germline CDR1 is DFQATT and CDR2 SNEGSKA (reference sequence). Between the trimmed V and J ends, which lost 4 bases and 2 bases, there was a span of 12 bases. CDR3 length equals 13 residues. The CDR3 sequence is CSAKETRPYEQYF. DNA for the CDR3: TGCAGTGCTAAGGAGACTAGGCCCTACGAGCAGTACTTC.

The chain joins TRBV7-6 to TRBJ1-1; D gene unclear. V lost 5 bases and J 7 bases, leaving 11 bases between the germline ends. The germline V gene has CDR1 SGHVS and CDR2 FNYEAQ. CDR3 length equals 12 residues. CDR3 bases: TGTGCCAGCAGCCAATTCCCGGGTGAAGCTTTCTTT. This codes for CASSQFPGEAFF. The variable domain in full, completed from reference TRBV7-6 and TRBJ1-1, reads GAGVSQSPRYKVTKRGQDVALRCDPISGHVSLYWYRQALGQGPEFLTYFNYEAQQDKSGLPNDRFSAERPEGSISTLTIQRTEQRDSAMYRCASSQFPGEAFFGQGTRLTVV.

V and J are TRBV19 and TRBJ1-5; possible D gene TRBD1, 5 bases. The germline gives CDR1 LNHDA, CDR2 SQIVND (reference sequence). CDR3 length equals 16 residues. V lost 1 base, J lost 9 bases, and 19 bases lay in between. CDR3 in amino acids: CASSIVGGSMFSPQHF. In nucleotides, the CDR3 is TGTGCCAGTAGTATAGTTGGGGGTTCCATGTTTTCGCCCCAGCATTTT.

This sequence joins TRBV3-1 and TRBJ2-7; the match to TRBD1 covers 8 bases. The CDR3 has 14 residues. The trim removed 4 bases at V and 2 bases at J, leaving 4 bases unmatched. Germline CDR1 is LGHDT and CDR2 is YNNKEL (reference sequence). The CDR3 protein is CASSLGDRTYEQYF. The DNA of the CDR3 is TGTGCCAGCAGCCTAGGGGACAGGACCTACGAGCAGTACTTC.

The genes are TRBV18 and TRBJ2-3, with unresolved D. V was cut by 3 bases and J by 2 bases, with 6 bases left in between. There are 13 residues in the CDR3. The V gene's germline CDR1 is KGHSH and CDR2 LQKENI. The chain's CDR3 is CASSPDPTDTQYF. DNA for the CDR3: TGTGCCAGCTCACCCGACCCCACAGATACGCAGTATTTT.